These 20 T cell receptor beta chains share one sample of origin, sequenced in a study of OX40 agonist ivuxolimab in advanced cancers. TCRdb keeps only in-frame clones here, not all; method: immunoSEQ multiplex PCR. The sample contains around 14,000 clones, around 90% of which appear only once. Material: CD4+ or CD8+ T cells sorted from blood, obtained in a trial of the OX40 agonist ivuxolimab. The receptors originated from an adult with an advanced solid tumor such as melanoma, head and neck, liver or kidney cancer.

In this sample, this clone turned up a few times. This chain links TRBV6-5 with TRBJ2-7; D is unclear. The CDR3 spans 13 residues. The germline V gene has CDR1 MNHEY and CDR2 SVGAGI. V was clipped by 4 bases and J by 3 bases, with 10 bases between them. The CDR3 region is CASSLSASYEQYF. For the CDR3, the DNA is TGTGCCAGCAGTTTGTCCGCCAGCTACGAGCAGTACTTC.

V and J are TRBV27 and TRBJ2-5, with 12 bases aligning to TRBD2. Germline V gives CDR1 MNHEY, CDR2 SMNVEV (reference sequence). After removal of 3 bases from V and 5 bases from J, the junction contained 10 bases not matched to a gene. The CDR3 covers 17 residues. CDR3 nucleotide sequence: TGTGCCAGCAGTTTTCTTCCGACTAGCGGGAGTTTGGAGACCCAGTACTTC. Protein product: CASSFLPTSGSLETQYF.

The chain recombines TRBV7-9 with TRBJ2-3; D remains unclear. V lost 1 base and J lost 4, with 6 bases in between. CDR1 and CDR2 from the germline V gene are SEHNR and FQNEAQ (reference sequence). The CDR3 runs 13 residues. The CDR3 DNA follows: TGTGCCAGCAGCTTAGAGGGTTCAGATACGCAGTATTTT. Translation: CASSLEGSDTQYF.

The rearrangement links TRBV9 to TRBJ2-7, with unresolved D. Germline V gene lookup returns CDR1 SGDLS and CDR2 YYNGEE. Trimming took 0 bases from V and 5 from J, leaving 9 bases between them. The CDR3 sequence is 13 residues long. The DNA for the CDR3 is TGTGCCAGCAGCGTAGGTGGCAGGAACGAGCAGTACTTC. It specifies CASSVGGRNEQYF. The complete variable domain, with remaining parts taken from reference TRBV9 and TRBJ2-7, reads DSGVTQTPKHLITATGQRVTLRCSPRSGDLSVYWYQQSLDQGLQFLIQYYNGEERAKGNILERFSAQQFPDLHSELNLSSLELGDSALYFCASSVGGRNEQYFGPGTRLTVT.

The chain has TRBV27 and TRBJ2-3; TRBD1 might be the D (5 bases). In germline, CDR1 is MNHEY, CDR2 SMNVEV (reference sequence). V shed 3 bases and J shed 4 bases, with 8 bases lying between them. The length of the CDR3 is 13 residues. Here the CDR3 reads CASSFREPDTQYF. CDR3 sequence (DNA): TGTGCCAGCAGTTTCAGGGAACCAGATACGCAGTATTTT.

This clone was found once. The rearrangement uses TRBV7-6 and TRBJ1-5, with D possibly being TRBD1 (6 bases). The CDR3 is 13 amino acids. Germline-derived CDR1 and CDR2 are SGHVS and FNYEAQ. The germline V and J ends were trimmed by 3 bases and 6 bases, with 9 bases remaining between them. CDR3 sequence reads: CASSFPGAQPQHF. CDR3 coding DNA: TGTGCCAGCAGCTTCCCAGGGGCTCAGCCCCAGCATTTT. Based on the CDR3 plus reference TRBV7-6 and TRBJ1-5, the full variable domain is GAGVSQSPRYKVTKRGQDVALRCDPISGHVSLYWYRQALGQGPEFLTYFNYEAQQDKSGLPNDRFSAERPEGSISTLTIQRTEQRDSAMYRCASSFPGAQPQHFGDGTRLSIL.

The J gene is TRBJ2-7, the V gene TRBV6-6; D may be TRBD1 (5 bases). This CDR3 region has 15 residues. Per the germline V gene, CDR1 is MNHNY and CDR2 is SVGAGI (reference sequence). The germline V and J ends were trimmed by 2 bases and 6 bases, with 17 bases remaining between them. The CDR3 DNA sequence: TGTGCCAGCAGTTACGTAGGACAACTTCCCTCCGAGCAGTACTTC. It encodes CASSYVGQLPSEQYF.

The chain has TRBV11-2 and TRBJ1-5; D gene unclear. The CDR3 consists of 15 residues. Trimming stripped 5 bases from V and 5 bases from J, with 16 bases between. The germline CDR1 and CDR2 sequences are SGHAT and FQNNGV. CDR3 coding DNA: TGTGCCAGCAGCCGTCGCCCTGGTCCTGATCAGCCCCAGCATTTT. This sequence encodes CASSRRPGPDQPQHF.

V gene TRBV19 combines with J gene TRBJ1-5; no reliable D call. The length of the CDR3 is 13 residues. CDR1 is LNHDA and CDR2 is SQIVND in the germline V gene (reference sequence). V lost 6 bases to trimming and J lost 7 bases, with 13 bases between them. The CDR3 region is CASRSPGGQPQHF. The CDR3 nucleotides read TGTGCCAGTAGAAGTCCCGGCGGGCAGCCCCAGCATTTT. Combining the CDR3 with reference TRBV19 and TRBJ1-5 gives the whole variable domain DGGITQSPKYLFRKEGQNVTLSCEQNLNHDAMYWYRQDPGQGLRLIYYSQIVNDFQKGDIAEGYSVSREKKESFPLTVTSAQKNPTAFYLCASRSPGGQPQHFGDGTRLSIL.

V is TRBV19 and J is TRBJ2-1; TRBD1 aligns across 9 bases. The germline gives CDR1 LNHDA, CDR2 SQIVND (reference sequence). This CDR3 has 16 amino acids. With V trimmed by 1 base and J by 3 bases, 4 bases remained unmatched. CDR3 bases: TGTGCCAGTAGTATAGCCCGGGACAGGGTCTACAATGAGCAGTTCTTC. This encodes CASSIARDRVYNEQFF.

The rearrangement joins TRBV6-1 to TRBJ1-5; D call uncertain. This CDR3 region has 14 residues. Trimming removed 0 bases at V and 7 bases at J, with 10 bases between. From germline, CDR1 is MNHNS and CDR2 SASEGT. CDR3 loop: CASSEARVGQPQHF. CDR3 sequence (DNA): TGTGCCAGCAGTGAAGCGCGTGTGGGGCAGCCCCAGCATTTT.

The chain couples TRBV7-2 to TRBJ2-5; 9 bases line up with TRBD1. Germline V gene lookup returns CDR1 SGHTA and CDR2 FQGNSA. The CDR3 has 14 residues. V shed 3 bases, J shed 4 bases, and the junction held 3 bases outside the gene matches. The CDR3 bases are TGTGCCAGCAGCTTTCCGACAGGGGGAGAGACCCAGTACTTC. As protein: CASSFPTGGETQYF.

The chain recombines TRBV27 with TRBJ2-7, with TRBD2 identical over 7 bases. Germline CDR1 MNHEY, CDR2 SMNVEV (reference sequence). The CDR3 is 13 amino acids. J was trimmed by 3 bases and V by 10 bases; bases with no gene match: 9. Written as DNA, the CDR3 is TGTGCCACCGCCGAAGGCGGGGGCTACGAGCAGTACTTC. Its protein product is CATAEGGGYEQYF.

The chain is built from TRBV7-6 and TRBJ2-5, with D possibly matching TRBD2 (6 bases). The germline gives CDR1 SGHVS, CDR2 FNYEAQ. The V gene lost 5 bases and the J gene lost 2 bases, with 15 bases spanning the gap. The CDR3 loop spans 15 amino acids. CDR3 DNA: TGTGCCAGCAGCATCTGGACCGGGGGACAAGAGACCCAGTACTTC. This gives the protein CASSIWTGGQETQYF.

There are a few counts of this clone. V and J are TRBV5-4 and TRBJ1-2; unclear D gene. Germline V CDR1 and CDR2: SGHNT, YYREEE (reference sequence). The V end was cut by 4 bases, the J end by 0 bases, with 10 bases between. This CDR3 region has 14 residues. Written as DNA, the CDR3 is TGTGCCAGCAGCCAAGGGTCCTCTAACTATGGCTACACCTTC. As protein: CASSQGSSNYGYTF.

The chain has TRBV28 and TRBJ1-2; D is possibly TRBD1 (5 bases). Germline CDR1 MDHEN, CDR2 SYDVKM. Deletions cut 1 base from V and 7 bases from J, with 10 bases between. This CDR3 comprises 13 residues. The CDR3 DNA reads TGTGCCAGCAGTTTATCGGGGGGACCTGGCTACACCTTC. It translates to CASSLSGGPGYTF.

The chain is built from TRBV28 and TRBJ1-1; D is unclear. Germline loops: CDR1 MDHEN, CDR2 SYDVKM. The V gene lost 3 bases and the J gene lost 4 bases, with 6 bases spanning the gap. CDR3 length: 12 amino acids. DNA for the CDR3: TGTGCCAGCAGTTTGAGGGCCACTGAAGCTTTCTTT. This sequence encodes CASSLRATEAFF.

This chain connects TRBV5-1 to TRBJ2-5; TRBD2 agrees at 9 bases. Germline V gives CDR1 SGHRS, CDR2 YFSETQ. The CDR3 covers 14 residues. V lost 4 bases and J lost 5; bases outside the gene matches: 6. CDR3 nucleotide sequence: TGCGCCAGCAGCGTGGGACTAGCTCGGGAGACCCAGTACTTC. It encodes CASSVGLARETQYF.

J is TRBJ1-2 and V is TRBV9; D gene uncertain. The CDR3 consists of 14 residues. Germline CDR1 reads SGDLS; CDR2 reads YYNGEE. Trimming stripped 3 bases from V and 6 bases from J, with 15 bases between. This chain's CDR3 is CASSDPGTVDGYTF. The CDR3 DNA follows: TGTGCCAGCAGCGACCCCGGAACAGTGGATGGCTACACCTTC.

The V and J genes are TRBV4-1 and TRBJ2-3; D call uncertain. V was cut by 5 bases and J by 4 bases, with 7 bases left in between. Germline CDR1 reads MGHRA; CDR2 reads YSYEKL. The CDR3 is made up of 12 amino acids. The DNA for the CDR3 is TGCGCCAGCAGCGAAGTGGCAGATACGCAGTATTTT. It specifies CASSEVADTQYF.